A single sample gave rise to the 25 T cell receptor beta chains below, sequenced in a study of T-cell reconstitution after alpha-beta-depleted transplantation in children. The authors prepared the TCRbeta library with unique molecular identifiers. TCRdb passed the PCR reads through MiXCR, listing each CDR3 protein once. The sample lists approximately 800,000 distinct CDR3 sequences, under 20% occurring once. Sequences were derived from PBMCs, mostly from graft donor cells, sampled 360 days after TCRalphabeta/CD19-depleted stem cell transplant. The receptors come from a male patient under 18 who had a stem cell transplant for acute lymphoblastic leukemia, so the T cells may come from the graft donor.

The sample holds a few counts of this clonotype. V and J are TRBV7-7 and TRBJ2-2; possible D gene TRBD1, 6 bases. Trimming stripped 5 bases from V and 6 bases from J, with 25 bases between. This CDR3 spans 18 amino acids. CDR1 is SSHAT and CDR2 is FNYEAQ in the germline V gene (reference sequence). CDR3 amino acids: CASSLLFSSGPGAGELFF. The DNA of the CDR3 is TGTGCCAGCAGCCTCCTTTTCTCTTCAGGGCCAGGGGCCGGGGAGCTGTTTTTT.

The CDR3 loop is CASSPQGASEAFF. DNA for the CDR3: TGTGCCAGCTCACCACAGGGGGCTTCTGAAGCTTTCTTT. The chain uses TRBV18 and TRBJ1-1; 7 bases line up with TRBD1. Trimming cost V 1 base and J 6 bases; bases outside gene matches: 2. Germline V lookup: CDR1 KGHSH, CDR2 LQKENI. CDR3 size: 13 residues.

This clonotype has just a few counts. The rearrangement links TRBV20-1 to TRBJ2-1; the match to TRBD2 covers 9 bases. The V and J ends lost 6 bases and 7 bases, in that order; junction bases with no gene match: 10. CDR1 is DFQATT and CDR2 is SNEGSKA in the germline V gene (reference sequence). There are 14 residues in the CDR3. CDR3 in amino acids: CSALQLAGTNEQFF. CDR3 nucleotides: TGCAGTGCCCTCCAGCTAGCGGGAACAAATGAGCAGTTCTTC.

CDR3 sequence (DNA): TGCGCCAGCAGCCAACCCCCCGGGGGGTTTCGGTCGGACGAGCAGTACTTC. Amino acid sequence: CASSQPPGGFRSDEQYF. This chain connects TRBV4-1 to TRBJ2-7, with 7 bases that match TRBD2. The CDR3 loop spans 17 amino acids. After removal of 2 bases from V and 5 bases from J, the junction contained 15 bases not matched to a gene. Germline CDR1 reads MGHRA; CDR2 reads YSYEKL.

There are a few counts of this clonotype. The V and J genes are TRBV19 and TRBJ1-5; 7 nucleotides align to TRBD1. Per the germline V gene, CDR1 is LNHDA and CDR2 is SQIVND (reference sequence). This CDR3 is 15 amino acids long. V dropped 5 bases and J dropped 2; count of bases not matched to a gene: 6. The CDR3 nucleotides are TGTGCCAGTAGTTCAGGGGGTTCGGGCAATCAGCCCCAGCATTTT. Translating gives CASSSGGSGNQPQHF.

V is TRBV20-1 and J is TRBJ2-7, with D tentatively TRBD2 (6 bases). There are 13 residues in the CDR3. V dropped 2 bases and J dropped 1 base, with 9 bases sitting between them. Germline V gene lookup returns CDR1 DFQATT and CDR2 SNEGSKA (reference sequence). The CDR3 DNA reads TGCAGTGCTAGACAGGGACTTTCCTACGAGCAGTACTTC. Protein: CSARQGLSYEQYF.

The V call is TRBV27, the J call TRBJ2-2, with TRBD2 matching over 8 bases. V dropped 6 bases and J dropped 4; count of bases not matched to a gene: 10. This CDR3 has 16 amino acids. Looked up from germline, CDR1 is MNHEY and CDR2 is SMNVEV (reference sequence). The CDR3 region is CASSFSGRAVTGELFF. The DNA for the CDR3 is TGTGCCAGCAGCTTCTCCGGGAGGGCCGTCACCGGGGAGCTGTTTTTT.

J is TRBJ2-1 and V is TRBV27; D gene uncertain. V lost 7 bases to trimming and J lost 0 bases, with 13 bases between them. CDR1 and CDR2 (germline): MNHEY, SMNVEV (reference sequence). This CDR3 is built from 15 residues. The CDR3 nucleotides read TGTGCCAGCAACGACTTTCGATCCTCCTACAATGAGCAGTTCTTC. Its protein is CASNDFRSSYNEQFF.

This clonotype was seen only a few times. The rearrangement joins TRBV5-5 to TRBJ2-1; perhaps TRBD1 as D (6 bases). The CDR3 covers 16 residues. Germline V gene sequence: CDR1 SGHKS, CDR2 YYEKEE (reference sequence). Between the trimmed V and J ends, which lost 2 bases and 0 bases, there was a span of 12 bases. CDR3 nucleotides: TGTGCCAGCAGCTTCCTACAGGGTGACTCCTACAATGAGCAGTTCTTC. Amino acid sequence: CASSFLQGDSYNEQFF.

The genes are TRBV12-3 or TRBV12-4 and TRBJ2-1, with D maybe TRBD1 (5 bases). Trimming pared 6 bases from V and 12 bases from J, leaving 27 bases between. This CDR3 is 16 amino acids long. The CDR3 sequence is CASSPSRANHASGQFF. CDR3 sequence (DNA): TGTGCCAGCAGCCCCAGCAGGGCGAACCATGCCTCTGGGCAGTTCTTC.

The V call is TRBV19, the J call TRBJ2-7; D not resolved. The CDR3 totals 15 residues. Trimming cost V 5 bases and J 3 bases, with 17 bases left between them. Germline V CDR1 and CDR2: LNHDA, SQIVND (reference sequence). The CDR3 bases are TGTGCCAGTAGTGCCCAAAGGAAAAAAATCTACGAGCAGTACTTC. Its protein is CASSAQRKKIYEQYF.

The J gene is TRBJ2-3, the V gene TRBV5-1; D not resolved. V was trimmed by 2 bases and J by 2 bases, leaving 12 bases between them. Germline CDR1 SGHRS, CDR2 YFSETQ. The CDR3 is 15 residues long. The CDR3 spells CASSFFSPSTDTQYF. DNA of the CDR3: TGCGCCAGCAGCTTCTTTAGCCCTTCCACAGATACGCAGTATTTT.

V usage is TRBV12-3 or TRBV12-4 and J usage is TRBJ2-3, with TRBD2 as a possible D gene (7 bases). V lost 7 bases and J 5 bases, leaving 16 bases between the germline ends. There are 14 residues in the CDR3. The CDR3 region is CASTGPGGRDTQYF. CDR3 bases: TGTGCCAGCACCGGGCCGGGGGGCAGAGATACGCAGTATTTT.

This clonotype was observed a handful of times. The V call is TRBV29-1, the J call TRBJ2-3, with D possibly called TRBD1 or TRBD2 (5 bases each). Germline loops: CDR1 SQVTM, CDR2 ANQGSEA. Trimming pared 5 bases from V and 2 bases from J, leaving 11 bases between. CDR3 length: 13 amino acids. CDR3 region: CSVPGRNTDTQYF. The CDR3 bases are TGCAGCGTTCCGGGACGAAACACAGATACGCAGTATTTT.

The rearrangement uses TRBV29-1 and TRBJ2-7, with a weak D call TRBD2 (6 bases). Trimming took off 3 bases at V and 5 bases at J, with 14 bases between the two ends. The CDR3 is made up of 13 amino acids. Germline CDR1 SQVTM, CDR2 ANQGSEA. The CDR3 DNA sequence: TGCAGCGTTGAGGGACTGAGGGACCACGAGCAGTACTTC. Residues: CSVEGLRDHEQYF.

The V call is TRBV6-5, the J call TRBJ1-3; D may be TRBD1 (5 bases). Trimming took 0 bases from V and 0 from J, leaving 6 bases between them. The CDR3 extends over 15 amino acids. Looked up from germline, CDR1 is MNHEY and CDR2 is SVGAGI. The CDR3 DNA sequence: TGTGCCAGCAGTTACTCGGGGCTCTCTGGAAACACCATATATTTT. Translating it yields CASSYSGLSGNTIYF.

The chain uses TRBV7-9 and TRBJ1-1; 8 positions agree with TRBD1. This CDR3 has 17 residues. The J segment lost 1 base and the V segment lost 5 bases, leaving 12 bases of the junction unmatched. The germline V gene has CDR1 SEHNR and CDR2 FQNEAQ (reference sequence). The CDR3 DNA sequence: TGTGCCAGCAGCACACCAGGACAGGGCGCTAAGAACACTGAAGCTTTCTTT. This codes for CASSTPGQGAKNTEAFF.

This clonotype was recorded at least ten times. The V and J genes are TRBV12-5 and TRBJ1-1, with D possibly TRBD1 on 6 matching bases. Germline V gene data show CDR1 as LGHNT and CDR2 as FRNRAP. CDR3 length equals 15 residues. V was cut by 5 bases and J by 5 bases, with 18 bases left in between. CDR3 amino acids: CASGNLMGASTEAFF. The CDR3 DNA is TGTGCTAGTGGTAACCTGATGGGGGCGAGTACTGAAGCTTTCTTT.

CDR3: CSAQTVKRPGAFF. The DNA of the CDR3 is TGCAGTGCTCAGACAGTTAAAAGGCCCGGAGCTTTCTTT. The chain carries TRBV20-1 and TRBJ1-1; D might be TRBD1 (5 bases). The CDR3 is made up of 13 amino acids. Germline values: CDR1 DFQATT, CDR2 SNEGSKA (reference sequence). Trimming took 5 bases from V and 10 from J, leaving 20 bases between them.

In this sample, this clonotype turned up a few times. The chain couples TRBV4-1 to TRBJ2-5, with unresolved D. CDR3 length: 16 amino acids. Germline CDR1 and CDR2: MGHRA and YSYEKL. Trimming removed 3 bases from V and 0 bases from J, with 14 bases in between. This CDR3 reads CASSQETKTYQETQYF. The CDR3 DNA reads TGCGCCAGCAGCCAGGAAACTAAAACGTACCAAGAGACCCAGTACTTC.

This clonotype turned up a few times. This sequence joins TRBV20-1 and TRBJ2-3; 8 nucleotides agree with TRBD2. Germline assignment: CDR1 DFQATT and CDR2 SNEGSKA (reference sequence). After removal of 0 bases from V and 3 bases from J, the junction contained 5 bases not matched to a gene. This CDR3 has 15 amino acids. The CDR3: CSARDWGGGTDTQYF. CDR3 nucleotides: TGCAGTGCTAGAGATTGGGGCGGGGGGACAGATACGCAGTATTTT.

The CDR3 region has the DNA TGTGCCAGCAGTTTAGTATCCGGGACAGGGAACACTGAAGCTTTCTTT. Its protein product is CASSLVSGTGNTEAFF. The rearrangement links TRBV12-3 or TRBV12-4 to TRBJ1-1; TRBD1 matches 8 bases. Trimming took 1 base from V and 1 from J; bases not matched to a gene: 5. CDR3 size: 16 residues.

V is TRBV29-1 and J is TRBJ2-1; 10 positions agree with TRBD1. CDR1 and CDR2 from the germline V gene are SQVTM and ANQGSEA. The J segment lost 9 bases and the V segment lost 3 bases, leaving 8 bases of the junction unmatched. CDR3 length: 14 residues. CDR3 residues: CSVDPGQGLGEQFF. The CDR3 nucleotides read TGCAGCGTTGATCCGGGACAGGGGCTTGGTGAGCAGTTCTTC.

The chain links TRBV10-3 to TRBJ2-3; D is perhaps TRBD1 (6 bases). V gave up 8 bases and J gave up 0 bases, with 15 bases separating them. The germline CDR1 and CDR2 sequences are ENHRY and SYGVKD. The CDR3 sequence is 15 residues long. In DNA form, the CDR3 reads TGTGCCATCTCCCAGGGGATGCCCAGCACAGATACGCAGTATTTT. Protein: CAISQGMPSTDTQYF.

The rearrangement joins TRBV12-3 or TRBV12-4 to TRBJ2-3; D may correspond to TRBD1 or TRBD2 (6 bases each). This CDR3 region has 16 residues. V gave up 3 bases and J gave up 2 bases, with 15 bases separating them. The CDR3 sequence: CASSFWGAVNTDTQYF. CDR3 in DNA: TGTGCCAGCAGTTTTTGGGGGGCCGTGAACACAGATACGCAGTATTTT.